Below are 25 T cell receptor beta chains sequenced from a single sample in a study of vaccination and CD4 T cells after COVID-19. Cultured CD4+ T cell DNA underwent sequencing with the Oncomine TCR Beta short-read assay. Each CDR3 protein gets one entry after TCRdb re-called the PCR reads with MiXCR. The sample shows roughly 25,000 distinct CDR3 sequences, 62% of them seen only once. No antigen is known for these receptors. Treatment noted: roughly 11-day PBMC culture with coronavirus spike peptide pools or control peptides (ViraFEST assay). The sample was CD4+ T cells from blood, cultured in vitro. The receptors here all came from a human donor who had recovered from COVID-19.

V is TRBV18 and J is TRBJ2-7; 9 bases map to TRBD2. This CDR3 is built from 14 residues. V lost 3 bases, J lost 4 bases, and 4 bases stayed unmatched. From germline, CDR1 is KGHSH and CDR2 LQKENI. In DNA form, the CDR3 reads TGTGCCAGCTCACCCGTGCGGGAGGGTTACGAGCAGTACTTC. It specifies CASSPVREGYEQYF.

This clonotype was recorded once. The chain carries TRBV12-3 or TRBV12-4 and TRBJ1-1; 7 positions match TRBD1. This CDR3 comprises 14 residues. Unmatched junction bases numbered 6, after V lost 7 bases and J lost 1 base. The CDR3 DNA reads as TGTGCCAGCACCTATAGACAGGGGAACACTGAAGCTTTCTTT. Translation: CASTYRQGNTEAFF.

This rearrangement joins TRBV20-1 to TRBJ1-5; TRBD1 is a possible D gene (5 bases). V gave up 5 bases and J gave up 4 bases, with 15 bases separating them. The CDR3 runs to 14 residues. The germline CDR1 and CDR2 sequences are DFQATT and SNEGSKA (reference sequence). CDR3: CSAPRRGLNQPQHF. CDR3 nucleotides: TGCAGTGCTCCCCGGAGGGGACTTAATCAGCCCCAGCATTTT.

V gene TRBV6-1 combines with J gene TRBJ1-5; the match to TRBD1 covers 7 bases. The CDR3 covers 17 residues. Looked up from germline, CDR1 is MNHNS and CDR2 is SASEGT. J gave up 0 bases and V 3 bases, and 8 bases lay outside the gene matches. The CDR3 is CASSDRQGLYSNQPQHF. CDR3 in DNA: TGTGCCAGCAGTGATAGACAGGGACTTTATAGCAATCAGCCCCAGCATTTT.

This clonotype showed up just once. V and J are TRBV6-1 and TRBJ2-7, with 11 nucleotides matching TRBD2. CDR1 and CDR2 from the germline V gene are MNHNS and SASEGT. The trim removed 6 bases at V and 7 bases at J, leaving 8 bases unmatched. This CDR3 region has 14 residues. This chain's CDR3 is CASRPLAGVLEQYF. The CDR3 coding sequence is TGTGCCAGCAGACCACTAGCGGGAGTATTGGAGCAGTACTTC.

The rearrangement joins TRBV6-1 to TRBJ2-1; D gene uncertain. The CDR3 runs 12 residues. Trimming took off 7 bases at V and 6 bases at J, with 10 bases between the two ends. CDR1 and CDR2 from the germline V gene are MNHNS and SASEGT. The CDR3 coding sequence is TGTGCCAGCACCCTCCGGGCCAATGAGCAGTTCTTC. This encodes CASTLRANEQFF.

In this sample, this clonotype turned up a few times. This chain connects TRBV6-5 to TRBJ1-2, with D hard to call. The germline gives CDR1 MNHEY, CDR2 SVGAGI. The CDR3 spans 15 residues. Trimming stripped 2 bases from V and 4 bases from J, with 14 bases between. This chain's CDR3 is CASSYHQPGSYGYTF. In nucleotides, the CDR3 is TGTGCCAGCAGTTACCATCAACCGGGATCCTATGGCTACACCTTC.

The chain recombines TRBV6-5 with TRBJ1-5; 7 nucleotides match TRBD1. With V trimmed by 0 bases and J by 6 bases, 5 bases remained unmatched. Germline loops: CDR1 MNHEY, CDR2 SVGAGI. The CDR3 covers 15 residues. Here the CDR3 reads CASSYSGQRVQPQHF. CDR3 nucleotide sequence: TGTGCCAGCAGTTACTCGGGACAGCGGGTTCAGCCCCAGCATTTT.

This clonotype was seen only once. The J gene is TRBJ1-6, the V gene TRBV2, with 8 positions matching TRBD1. CDR1 and CDR2 from the germline V gene are SNHLY and FYNNEI. CDR3 length: 14 amino acids. With V trimmed by 7 bases and J by 7 bases, 6 bases remained unmatched. CDR3 bases: TGTGCCAGCATGACGACAGGGGTCAATTCACCCCTCCACTTT. Residues: CASMTTGVNSPLHF.

The CDR3 sequence: CSARDFWTSGSDNQETQYF. As DNA, the CDR3 is TGCAGTGCTAGAGATTTTTGGACTAGCGGGAGCGACAACCAAGAGACCCAGTACTTC. The V gene is TRBV20-1, the J gene TRBJ2-5; TRBD2 matches at 13 bases. The trim removed 0 bases at V and 0 bases at J, leaving 10 bases unmatched. The CDR3 is made up of 19 amino acids. In germline, CDR1 is DFQATT, CDR2 SNEGSKA (reference sequence).

This clonotype turned up a few times. V usage is TRBV19 and J usage is TRBJ1-5, with 9 positions matching TRBD1. The CDR3 runs 14 residues. Germline V gene sequence: CDR1 LNHDA, CDR2 SQIVND (reference sequence). The V segment lost 7 bases and the J segment 7 bases; nucleotides outside the gene matches: 8. CDR3 residues: CASTLTGGRQPQHF. The CDR3 region has the DNA TGTGCCAGTACCTTAACAGGGGGCAGACAGCCCCAGCATTTT.

V is TRBV7-9 and J is TRBJ2-7, with a tentative D call TRBD1 (6 bases). This CDR3 comprises 15 residues. From germline, CDR1 is SEHNR and CDR2 FQNEAQ (reference sequence). Between the trimmed V and J ends, which lost 2 bases and 3 bases, there was a span of 14 bases. The DNA for the CDR3 is TGTGCCAGCAGCTTACGGGCAGGGGTTATCTACGAGCAGTACTTC. Amino acid sequence: CASSLRAGVIYEQYF.

The rearrangement joins TRBV29-1 to TRBJ2-7; D unresolved. The CDR3 runs to 14 residues. Per the germline V gene, CDR1 is SQVTM and CDR2 is ANQGSEA. V gave up 1 base and J gave up 4 bases, with 14 bases separating them. Here the CDR3 reads CSVEAHRRGYEQYF. DNA of the CDR3: TGCAGCGTTGAAGCGCACCGACGAGGTTACGAGCAGTACTTC.

V usage is TRBV10-3 and J usage is TRBJ2-7, with 8 positions matching TRBD1. CDR3 length equals 15 residues. Germline V gene sequence: CDR1 ENHRY, CDR2 SYGVKD. The junction had 4 bases not matched to a gene; V was cut back by 3 bases and J by 0 bases. CDR3 in amino acids: CAISDTGGPSYEQYF. In DNA form, the CDR3 reads TGTGCCATCAGTGATACAGGGGGTCCCTCCTACGAGCAGTACTTC.

The table lists this clonotype with a count of one. DNA for the CDR3: TGTGCCAGCTCACCGATTAGCGGGATTAGGTACGAGCAGTACTTC. As protein: CASSPISGIRYEQYF. V is TRBV18 and J is TRBJ2-7, with TRBD2 matching over 8 bases. Per germline, CDR1 KGHSH and CDR2 LQKENI. V lost 3 bases and J lost 4; bases outside the gene matches: 8. The CDR3 has 15 residues.

This clonotype was observed a handful of times. CDR3 DNA sequence: TGTGCCAGCAGCTTCAACAGGGGTTACGAGCAGTACTTC. This encodes CASSFNRGYEQYF. The chain employs TRBV7-8 and TRBJ2-7, with TRBD1 identical over 7 bases. The length of the CDR3 is 13 residues. V lost 3 bases and J lost 4; bases outside the gene matches: 3. Germline CDR1 and CDR2: SGHVS and FQNEAQ.

The V call is TRBV28, the J call TRBJ1-2; TRBD1 might be the D (5 bases). This CDR3 comprises 13 residues. Germline CDR1 and CDR2: MDHEN and SYDVKM. Trimming left V 1 base short and J 13 bases short, with 16 bases between. The DNA for the CDR3 is TGTGCCAGCAGTTTATTCGGGACGGCTCGCGTCACCTTC. This translates into CASSLFGTARVTF.

V gene TRBV6-1 combines with J gene TRBJ1-2; a weak D match, TRBD1 (6 bases). The CDR3 runs 16 residues. CDR1 MNHNS and CDR2 SASEGT come from the germline V gene. V lost 6 bases and J lost 3, with 20 bases in between. In nucleotides, the CDR3 is TGTGCCAGCAGCGATCCCCCTGGGGGGGCCTACTATGGCTACACCTTC. Its protein is CASSDPPGGAYYGYTF.

This chain links TRBV19 with TRBJ1-1; D is unresolved. Trimming cost V 5 bases and J 4 bases, with 8 bases left between them. The CDR3 loop spans 12 amino acids. Germline V gives CDR1 LNHDA, CDR2 SQIVND (reference sequence). The CDR3 sequence: CASSQPPTEAFF. The DNA for the CDR3 is TGTGCCAGTAGTCAACCCCCCACTGAAGCTTTCTTT.

This rearrangement joins TRBV20-1 to TRBJ2-7; TRBD1 matches at 9 bases. The CDR3 runs to 13 residues. V was clipped by 6 bases and J by 7 bases; unmatched bases: 10. Germline values: CDR1 DFQATT, CDR2 SNEGSKA (reference sequence). CDR3 sequence reads: CSAKPTGGREQYF. The CDR3 coding sequence is TGCAGTGCCAAACCGACAGGGGGGCGAGAGCAGTACTTC.

This chain uses TRBV5-1 with TRBJ1-1, with TRBD1 as a possible D gene (5 bases). The V end lost 4 bases, the J end lost 6 bases, and 16 bases lay between the germline ends. The CDR3 covers 14 residues. CDR1 SGHRS and CDR2 YFSETQ come from the germline V gene. The DNA for the CDR3 is TGCGCCAGCAGCCCCCTGAGGCTAGGGGCTGAAGCTTTCTTT. Translating gives CASSPLRLGAEAFF. Looking up the rest from reference TRBV5-1 and TRBJ1-1 gives the full variable domain: KAGVTQTPRYLIKTRGQQVTLSCSPISGHRSVSWYQQTPGQGLQFLFEYFSETQRNKGNFPGRFSGRQFSNSRSEMNVSTLELGDSALYLCASSPLRLGAEAFFGQGTRLTVV.

The chain joins TRBV2 to TRBJ1-1, with a tentative D call TRBD1 (5 bases). Germline V CDR1 and CDR2: SNHLY, FYNNEI. CDR3 length equals 13 residues. Trimming took 5 bases from V and 1 from J, leaving 8 bases between them. The CDR3 here is CASSYRRNTEAFF. The DNA of the CDR3 is TGTGCCAGCAGTTACAGGAGGAACACTGAAGCTTTCTTT.

This clonotype was counted a few times. The J gene is TRBJ2-2, the V gene TRBV20-1, with TRBD2 matching 10 bases. The CDR3 extends over 16 amino acids. Germline V gives CDR1 DFQATT, CDR2 SNEGSKA (reference sequence). The V gene end was trimmed by 0 bases and the J gene end by 7 bases; junction bases not matched to a gene: 8. CDR3 in amino acids: CSARDVGTSVDGELFF. In DNA form, the CDR3 reads TGCAGTGCTAGAGATGTGGGGACTAGCGTAGACGGGGAGCTGTTTTTT.

The genes are TRBV10-2 and TRBJ2-3; weak D call: TRBD2 (6 bases). The CDR3 has 15 residues. Germline lookup yields CDR1 WSHSY and CDR2 SAAADI. The V and J ends lost 6 bases and 0 bases respectively, with 13 bases between them. The CDR3 DNA follows: TGCGCCAGCAGAGGGACTGCGCCTAGCACAGATACGCAGTATTTT. Its protein product is CASRGTAPSTDTQYF.

V usage is TRBV6-2 or TRBV6-3 and J usage is TRBJ1-5; tentative D call: TRBD1 (5 bases). Looked up from germline, CDR1 is MNHEY and CDR2 is SVGEGT. The V end lost 5 bases, the J end lost 11 bases, and 16 bases lay between the germline ends. This CDR3 region has 13 residues. The CDR3 coding sequence is TGTGCCAGCAGTCTCGGGGGGAACAAGGCCCAGCATTTT. Protein sequence: CASSLGGNKAQHF.